The T cell receptor beta chain described here comes from a study of T cells after yellow fever vaccination. The V and J ends lost 3 bases and 4 bases respectively, with 15 bases between them. The CDR3 extends over 15 amino acids. CDR1 is MGHRA and CDR2 is YSYEKL in the germline V gene. This clonotype has at least ten counts. MiXCR was run by TCRdb on the 5' RACE reads, yielding one entry per CDR3 protein. The sample holds 110,000 or so distinct CDR3 sequences; about 6.8% are singletons and the top ten take roughly 2.8%. The input for sequencing was CD4+ T cells sorted from PBMCs, taken approximately 40 days after the first yellow fever vaccination. The receptor was derived from a man younger than 30 who received the YFV17D yellow fever vaccine. The chain combines TRBV4-1 with TRBJ1-1; D perhaps matches TRBD1 (6 bases). The CDR3 sequence: CASSHSRGDGTEAFF. In DNA, the CDR3 is TGCGCCAGCAGCCACTCGAGGGGGGATGGCACTGAAGCTTTCTTT.